The 7 T cell receptor beta chains given below trace back to one sample, sequenced in a study of OX40 agonist ivuxolimab in advanced cancers. TCRdb's copy holds only in-frame clones and misses some; the assay was immunoSEQ multiplex PCR. In the table there are around 72,000 clones, over 70% of which are singletons. The sample here was CD4+ or CD8+ T cells sorted from blood, taken in a trial of the OX40 agonist ivuxolimab. The receptors were sampled from an adult with an advanced solid tumor such as melanoma, head and neck, liver or kidney cancer.

The V gene is TRBV6-1, the J gene TRBJ1-4, with 9 bases lining up with TRBD1. The CDR3 sequence is 15 residues long. Germline assignment: CDR1 MNHNS and CDR2 SASEGT. Trimming removed 6 bases from V and 7 bases from J; junction bases left unmatched: 9. The CDR3 DNA sequence: TGTGCCAGCAGGGGTTCACAGGGGGCGCGTGAAAAACTGTTTTTT. Translating it yields CASRGSQGAREKLFF.

The chain uses TRBV4-1 and TRBJ1-2, with 7 positions matching TRBD1. Per the germline V gene, CDR1 is MGHRA and CDR2 is YSYEKL. The CDR3 has 15 residues. The ends lost 1 base at V and 3 bases at J; junction bases unmatched: 5. Written as DNA, the CDR3 is TGCGCCAGCAGCCAAGGAACGGGACAGCACTATGGCTACACCTTC. This encodes CASSQGTGQHYGYTF.

The J gene is TRBJ1-5, the V gene TRBV4-1; TRBD1 aligns across 8 bases. This CDR3 is 18 amino acids long. J gave up 7 bases and V 3 bases, and 17 bases lay outside the gene matches. CDR1 and CDR2 from the germline V gene are MGHRA and YSYEKL. CDR3 bases: TGCGCCAGCAGCCAGGGTGGACAGGGCCGGTCCTGGGTGCAGCCCCAGCATTTT. As protein: CASSQGGQGRSWVQPQHF.

The CDR3: CATSRTGQPQHF. The CDR3 bases are TGTGCCACCAGCAGGACAGGTCAGCCCCAGCATTTT. The chain combines TRBV15 with TRBJ1-5; the D gene is possibly TRBD1 (6 bases). CDR1 and CDR2 (germline): LNHNV, YYDKDF (reference sequence). The CDR3 extends over 12 amino acids. V shed 3 bases and J shed 6 bases, with 6 bases lying between them.

This clone came up a few times. This sequence joins TRBV5-1 and TRBJ1-2, with 10 bases matching TRBD1. Germline V gene lookup returns CDR1 SGHRS and CDR2 YFSETQ. V was clipped by 0 bases and J by 4 bases; unmatched bases: 3. The CDR3 runs 15 residues. The CDR3 here is CASSLGGQGPYGYTF. In nucleotides, the CDR3 is TGCGCCAGCAGCTTGGGGGGACAGGGGCCCTATGGCTACACCTTC.

The chain has TRBV2 and TRBJ1-5; D is unclear. Trimming took 3 bases from V and 5 from J, leaving 17 bases between them. The germline V gene has CDR1 SNHLY and CDR2 FYNNEI. This CDR3 is built from 16 residues. Here the CDR3 reads CASSESNWVGDQPQHF. CDR3 DNA: TGTGCCAGCAGTGAGTCCAACTGGGTGGGAGATCAGCCCCAGCATTTT.

V usage is TRBV5-1 and J usage is TRBJ1-1; D may be TRBD1 (5 bases). CDR3 length: 15 amino acids. V lost 2 bases, J lost 7 bases, and 18 bases lay in between. From germline, CDR1 is SGHRS and CDR2 YFSETQ. CDR3 DNA sequence: TGCGCCAGCAGCTTATCAACGTGGGGGGAAGATGAAGCTTTCTTT. Translation: CASSLSTWGEDEAFF.